A single sample is the source of the 17 T cell receptor beta chains below, sequenced in a study of type 1 and type 2 diabetes patients. Genomic DNA was the PCR template. A primer set of 30 forward and 13 reverse primers amplified the CDR3. Via MiXCR, TCRdb re-called the multiplex PCR reads, giving one row per CDR3 protein. Among fewer than 350,000 distinct CDR3 sequences listed, more than 45% were seen once. Sequencing was performed on peripheral blood mononuclear cells (PBMCs). All receptors derive from a man younger than 35 with type 2 diabetes.

This clonotype was picked up a small number of times. The chain joins TRBV27 to TRBJ2-3; D may correspond to TRBD1 or TRBD2 (5 bases each). Germline V gene sequence: CDR1 MNHEY, CDR2 SMNVEV (reference sequence). V was trimmed by 4 bases and J by 6 bases, leaving 17 bases between them. The CDR3 consists of 15 residues. This CDR3 reads CASSSSGTKWDTQYF. The CDR3 DNA reads as TGTGCCAGCAGTTCTTCCGGGACGAAATGGGATACGCAGTATTTT.

The chain employs TRBV7-9 and TRBJ2-7; 8 bases are a match to TRBD1. The CDR3 is 13 amino acids. Germline CDR1 and CDR2: SEHNR and FQNEAQ (reference sequence). V dropped 8 bases and J dropped 3; count of bases not matched to a gene: 6. CDR3 sequence: CASRQGLDYEQYF. The CDR3 bases are TGTGCCAGCCGACAGGGGCTGGACTACGAGCAGTACTTC.

This clonotype was seen more than once but under ten times. V and J are TRBV6-2 or TRBV6-3 and TRBJ2-7, with 9 bases fitting TRBD1. The CDR3 totals 15 residues. Germline lookup yields CDR1 MNHEY and CDR2 SVGEGT. V lost 7 bases, J lost 3 bases, and 10 bases stayed unmatched. DNA for the CDR3: TGTGCCAGCACCACCGGGACAGGGTGGGGCTACGAGCAGTACTTC. It translates to CASTTGTGWGYEQYF.

V usage is TRBV19 and J usage is TRBJ1-3, with D unresolved. This CDR3 region has 14 residues. CDR1 LNHDA and CDR2 SQIVND come from the germline V gene (reference sequence). The ends were cut back, 7 bases at V and 0 bases at J, with 10 bases in the middle. CDR3 nucleotide sequence: TGTGCCAGTACCGCGACTGGCTCTGGAAACACCATATATTTT. Protein product: CASTATGSGNTIYF.

This clonotype showed up just a few times. The V gene is TRBV7-6, the J gene TRBJ2-5, with D possibly matching TRBD2 (6 bases). This CDR3 has 14 amino acids. Germline V gene data show CDR1 as SGHVS and CDR2 as FNYEAQ. V lost 3 bases to trimming and J lost 2 bases, with 10 bases between them. The CDR3 here is CASSFGGSQETQYF. CDR3 nucleotides: TGTGCCAGCAGCTTCGGGGGATCACAAGAGACCCAGTACTTC.

This clonotype was observed many times. The chain links TRBV2 to TRBJ1-1, with D possibly being TRBD1 (6 bases). The ends were cut back, 2 bases at V and 4 bases at J, with 8 bases in the middle. This CDR3 comprises 13 residues. The germline V gene encodes CDR1 SNHLY and CDR2 FYNNEI. CDR3 bases: TGTGCCAGCAGTGAAACAGGGAGCACTGAAGCTTTCTTT. This gives the protein CASSETGSTEAFF.

This clonotype was recorded a few times. The rearrangement joins TRBV6-1 to TRBJ2-7; D remains ambiguous. CDR3 size: 13 residues. V was clipped by 1 base and J by 0 bases, with 4 bases between them. Germline V gives CDR1 MNHNS, CDR2 SASEGT. CDR3 in amino acids: CASSEGPSYEQYF. The CDR3 region has the DNA TGTGCCAGCAGTGAAGGCCCCTCCTACGAGCAGTACTTC.

The CDR3 sequence: CSAREEGLSYEQYF. CDR3 in DNA: TGCAGTGCTAGAGAGGAGGGACTTTCCTACGAGCAGTACTTC. This chain links TRBV20-1 with TRBJ2-7; TRBD2 might be the D (6 bases). V dropped 0 bases and J dropped 1 base, with 10 bases sitting between them. CDR3 length: 14 residues. CDR1 DFQATT and CDR2 SNEGSKA come from the germline V gene (reference sequence).

This clonotype has more than one count but fewer than ten. The J gene is TRBJ2-1, the V gene TRBV7-8; a possible D gene is TRBD2 (6 bases). The length of the CDR3 is 15 residues. Per germline, CDR1 SGHVS and CDR2 FQNEAQ. Between the trimmed V and J ends, which lost 5 bases and 1 base, there was a span of 12 bases. The CDR3 reads CASSTGTSSYNEQFF. In nucleotides, the CDR3 is TGTGCCAGCAGCACCGGGACTTCTTCCTACAATGAGCAGTTCTTC.

The rearrangement uses TRBV29-1 and TRBJ1-2, with D possibly being TRBD1 (5 bases). Germline loops: CDR1 SQVTM, CDR2 ANQGSEA. The CDR3 is made up of 12 amino acids. Trimming stripped 4 bases from V and 7 bases from J, with 13 bases between. The CDR3 loop reads CSVASGGTGYTF. CDR3 DNA: TGCAGCGTTGCCTCGGGGGGAACTGGCTACACCTTC. Looking up the rest from reference TRBV29-1 and TRBJ1-2 gives the full variable domain: SAVISQKPSRDICQRGTSLTIQCQVDSQVTMMFWYRQQPGQSLTLIATANQGSEATYESGFVIDKFPISRPNLTFSTLTVSNMSPEDSSIYLCSVASGGTGYTFGSGTRLTVV.

The rearrangement joins TRBV27 to TRBJ1-1; the D is unclear. Germline loops: CDR1 MNHEY, CDR2 SMNVEV (reference sequence). The germline V and J ends were trimmed by 4 bases and 4 bases, with 13 bases remaining between them. The CDR3 covers 14 residues. CDR3 sequence (DNA): TGTGCCAGCAGTTCCATAAACTTATTCACTGAAGCTTTCTTT. Amino acids: CASSSINLFTEAFF.

This chain uses TRBV9 with TRBJ2-7; D is ambiguous. The V end was cut by 0 bases, the J end by 6 bases, with 10 bases between. Germline assignment: CDR1 SGDLS and CDR2 YYNGEE. The CDR3 runs 13 residues. CDR3: CASSVDGRIEQYF. The CDR3 coding sequence is TGTGCCAGCAGCGTAGATGGAAGGATCGAGCAGTACTTC.

The chain joins TRBV7-3 to TRBJ2-7; D is uncertain. Germline values: CDR1 SGHTA, CDR2 FQGTGA. V lost 5 bases and J 1 base, leaving 18 bases between the germline ends. The CDR3 is made up of 16 amino acids. DNA of the CDR3: TGTGCCAGCAGCCCAAGTAAGGCCCGTGGATCCTACGAGCAGTACTTC. Protein: CASSPSKARGSYEQYF.

This chain connects TRBV19 to TRBJ2-7, with D possibly matching TRBD2 (6 bases). Germline V gene data show CDR1 as LNHDA and CDR2 as SQIVND (reference sequence). V was shortened by 3 bases and J by 0 bases, with 9 bases between the two germline ends. The CDR3 length is 14 residues. The CDR3 here is CASSMEGSSYEQYF. The CDR3 DNA reads as TGTGCCAGTAGTATGGAGGGGAGCTCCTACGAGCAGTACTTC.

The genes are TRBV20-1 and TRBJ1-6; D possibly corresponds to TRBD1 (5 bases). CDR1 and CDR2 from the germline V gene are DFQATT and SNEGSKA (reference sequence). The CDR3 loop spans 19 amino acids. Trimming removed 3 bases from V and 1 base from J, with 22 bases in between. This CDR3 reads CSASPSRWGLGSYNSPLHF. The CDR3 coding sequence is TGCAGTGCTAGCCCCTCCCGGTGGGGGTTAGGTTCCTATAATTCACCCCTCCACTTT.

This chain uses TRBV29-1 with TRBJ2-5; perhaps D is TRBD1 or TRBD2 (6 bases each). Germline CDR1 and CDR2: SQVTM and ANQGSEA. This CDR3 is 17 amino acids long. V lost 5 bases, J lost 4 bases, and 26 bases lay in between. The CDR3, as DNA: TGCAGCGTTAAGGATACAGGGTGGAGGGGGTACTCAGAGACCCAGTACTTC. As protein: CSVKDTGWRGYSETQYF.

The gene calls are TRBV27 and TRBJ2-2, with 13 nucleotides matching TRBD2. This CDR3 is 15 amino acids long. The V and J ends lost 3 bases and 7 bases, in that order; junction bases with no gene match: 2. Germline CDR1 reads MNHEY; CDR2 reads SMNVEV (reference sequence). The CDR3 sequence is CASSFRLAGGGELFF. In nucleotides, the CDR3 is TGTGCCAGCAGTTTTAGACTAGCGGGAGGCGGGGAGCTGTTTTTT.